The subject of this entry is one T cell receptor beta chain. What antigen it recognizes has not been identified. There are no base qualities to consult, and no much larger clone falls within one base. This sample was included in a study of T cell responses to AZD1222 COVID-19 vaccine (dated by TCRdb to 2020 to 2022). Looking at the study overall: A total of under 250 trial participants underwent TCR sequencing, of whom about 210 had received two doses of AZD1222 and some 25 had received two doses of the MenACWY control vaccine. Enrollment into the trials was organized by age into subgroups of 18-55, 56-69 and 70-plus years, and those subgroups contained approximately 150, 30 and 60 TCR-sequenced participants, respectively.

The time point label, read with the paper, signifies: about 28 days (+/-7) after the second vaccine dose. AZD1222 recipients whose second dose came at about 4 weeks and those whose second dose came at about 12 weeks were combined into one group, since spike-specific TCR depth and breadth did not differ between the two schedules. The vaccinee samples were drawn from two UK trials, COV001 and COV002, one of which was a single-blind randomized controlled phase 2/3 trial testing AZD1222 (ChAdOx1 nCoV-19) in healthy adults. For TCRbeta chain sequencing, PBMC samples were collected from trial participants at day 0 and at day 28 after the second dose. The CDR3 runs 15 residues from the cysteine to the phenylalanine. The kept DNA is CDR3 alone, 45 bases in frame from the first base. A distance of 16 bases separates the germline ends of V and J, which lose 2 bases and 8 bases respectively. CDR1 and CDR2, looked up from the germline V gene, are MNHNS and SASEGT.

The full study reports these points: Conclusions about previously exposed vaccinees were limited because only a handful of AZD1222 recipients were SARS-CoV-2 seropositive at baseline. The 56-69-year group was small, and its depth increase did not reach significance, likely because of low power. The vaccine-associated CD4 TCRs covered the entire spike protein, and the dominant responses fell in regions 160-218 and 743-854. Reportedly, close to half of the unique spike-specific TCRs recognized epitopes lying outside the regions that are mutated in the B.1.351 and B.1.1.7 variants. Spike-specific TCR breadth and depth rose significantly after two AZD1222 doses compared with day 0 and with MenACWY recipients. Participants were mostly white British, with more females than males. The authors suggested clonal diversity may have been underestimated. Because no day 14 peak-response samples were available, the repertoires could be characterized only after the peak T cell response.

The CDR3 regions of human TCRbeta chains were subjected to immunosequencing. The study's own analysis went as follows. TCRs in the repertoires were matched against a reference library of SARS-CoV-2-specific TCRs that had been generated with the MIRA antigen-specificity platform. Breadth was defined as the fraction of unique TCRs that were SARS-CoV-2-associated, and depth was defined as the fraction of total T cells that were SARS-CoV-2-associated. Using the MIRA data, every spike-specific TCR was mapped to the spike region that the TCR reacted to and assigned to either a CD4 or a CD8 class. Log10-transformed breadth and depth values were compared by one-way ANOVA with Sidak's multiple comparisons tests. As stored in TCRdb, this immuneACCESS dataset retains in-frame rearrangements with V and J assigned. A fraction of the clones does not appear; measured against another copy, unresolved V genes explain less than half of the discrepancy, and the remainder lacks a known reason. The V and J calls and the clone size are those of that table, but D and trimming were determined from the DNA. This sample lists 100,000 to 140,000 clones; nearly 90% were detected once. The leading ten clones occupy approximately 4.8% of the sample.

The specimen was peripheral blood, collected 28 days after the second AZD1222 dose. The clonotype originates from an adult who received the AZD1222 COVID-19 vaccine. The V gene is TRBV6-1 and the J gene is TRBJ1-3; the best D guess is TRBD1, with 5 bases matching. The CDR3 loop reads CASSEWAGPGYTIYF. Here is the DNA: TGTGCCAGCAGTGAATGGGCAGGGCCAGGGTACACCATATATTTT.